The clone carrying this TCR beta chain was counted only a few times. The target antigen is unknown. This entry belongs to a study of STAT5B mutations in CD4+ large granular lymphocyte leukemia. Here immunoSEQ multiplex PCR was the method, and the copy in TCRdb shows in-frame clones only, minus some. The sample consists of roughly 41,000 clones, 70% to 80% of them appearing once. Findings and limits, study-wide: Without putative leukemic clones, patient CD4-sorted repertoires remained more clonal than healthy CD4+ repertoires.

The sequence came from a human donor in good health. Sequenced material: CD4+ T cells from blood buffy coats.

CDR3 sequence (DNA): TGTGCCATCAGTGAGAGGGGGAGTATTAATAGCAATCAGCCCCAGCATTTT. Translated, it gives CAISERGSINSNQPQHF. The rearrangement uses TRBV10-3 and TRBJ1-5; maybe TRBD1 (6 bases). CDR1 and CDR2 from the germline V gene are ENHRY and SYGVKD. There are 17 residues in the CDR3. V shed 2 bases and J shed 0 bases, with 14 bases lying between them.